This TCR beta chain was identified in a study of shared clonotypes between healthy human individuals. Study details: Each donor's CD4 naive and CD4 memory cells filled three plates apiece, CD8 naive two, and CD8 memory one. Overall study findings and caveats: Even with large depth, rarefaction showed that sorted-subset sequencing was incomplete.

Trimming cost V 8 bases and J 4 bases; bases outside gene matches: 9. CDR1 and CDR2 (germline): MNHEY, SVGAGI. The CDR3 is made up of 15 amino acids. Libraries were prepared by immunoSEQ multiplex PCR; TCRdb keeps only in-frame clonotypes and omits some of them. Found here are millions of clones, about 94% of them singletons; the top ten hold about 1.1%. Naive CD8 cells were CD45RO-negative, positively selected for CCR7, excluding terminally differentiated effector memory CD45RA+ cells. With respect to this clone: Its target is not known.

This TCR was sampled from a man between 18 and 29 years old in good health. Sequenced input: naive CD8+ T cells sorted from blood. The rearrangement links TRBV6-5 to TRBJ2-1; 9 bases are shared with TRBD1. The CDR3 coding sequence is TGTGCCAGCTCCCTTCCCGGGACAGGGTACAATGAGCAGTTCTTC. It codes for CASSLPGTGYNEQFF.